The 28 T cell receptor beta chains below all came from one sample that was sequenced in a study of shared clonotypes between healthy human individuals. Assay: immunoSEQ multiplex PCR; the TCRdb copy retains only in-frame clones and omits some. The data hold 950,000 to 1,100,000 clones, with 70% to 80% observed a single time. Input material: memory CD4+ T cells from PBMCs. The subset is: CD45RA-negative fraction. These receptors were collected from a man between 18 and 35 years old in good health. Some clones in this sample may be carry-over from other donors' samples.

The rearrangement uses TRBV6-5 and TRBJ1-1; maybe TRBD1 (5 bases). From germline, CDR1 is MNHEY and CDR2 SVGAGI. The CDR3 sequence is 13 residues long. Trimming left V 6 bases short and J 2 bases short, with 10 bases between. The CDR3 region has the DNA TGTGCCAGCAGAATCGGGGCAAACACTGAAGCTTTCTTT. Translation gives CASRIGANTEAFF.

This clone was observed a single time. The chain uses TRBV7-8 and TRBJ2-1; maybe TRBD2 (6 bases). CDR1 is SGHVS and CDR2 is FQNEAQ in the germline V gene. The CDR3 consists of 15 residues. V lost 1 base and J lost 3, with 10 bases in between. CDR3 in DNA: TGTGCCAGCAGCTTAGTTCCTAGCGTCTACAATGAGCAGTTCTTC. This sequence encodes CASSLVPSVYNEQFF.

CDR3 sequence reads: CASSESRGLAIYNEQFF. CDR3 coding DNA: TGCGCCAGCAGTGAGTCGAGAGGCCTTGCTATCTACAATGAGCAGTTCTTC. The V gene is TRBV10-1, the J gene TRBJ2-1, with unresolved D. The germline gives CDR1 WNHNN, CDR2 SYGVQD (reference sequence). The CDR3 consists of 17 residues. V lost 0 bases and J 3 bases, leaving 15 bases between the germline ends.

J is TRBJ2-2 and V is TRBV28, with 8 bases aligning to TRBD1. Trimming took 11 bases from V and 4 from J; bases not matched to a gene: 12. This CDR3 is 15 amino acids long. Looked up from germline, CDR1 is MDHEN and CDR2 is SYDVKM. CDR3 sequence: CAAALGQVGTGELFF. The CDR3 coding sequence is TGTGCCGCCGCCTTGGGACAGGTGGGCACCGGGGAGCTGTTTTTT.

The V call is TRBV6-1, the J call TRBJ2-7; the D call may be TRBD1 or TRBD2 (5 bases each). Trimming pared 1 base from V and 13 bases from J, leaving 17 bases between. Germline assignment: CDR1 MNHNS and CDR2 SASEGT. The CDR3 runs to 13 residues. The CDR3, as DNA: TGTGCCAGCAGTGAAGGTTACTCAAGGGACCCATACTTC. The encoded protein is CASSEGYSRDPYF.

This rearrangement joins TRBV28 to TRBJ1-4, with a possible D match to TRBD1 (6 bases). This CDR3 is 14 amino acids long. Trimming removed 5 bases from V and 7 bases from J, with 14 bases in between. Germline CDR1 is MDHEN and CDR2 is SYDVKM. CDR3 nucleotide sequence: TGTGCCAGCAGTGGGGGGGACATCGGTGAAAAACTGTTTTTT. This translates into CASSGGDIGEKLFF. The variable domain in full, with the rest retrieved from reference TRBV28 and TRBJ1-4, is DVKVTQSSRYLVKRTGEKVFLECVQDMDHENMFWYRQDPGLGLRLIYFSYDVKMKEKGDIPEGYSVSREKKERFSLILESASTNQTSMYLCASSGGDIGEKLFFGSGTQLSVL.

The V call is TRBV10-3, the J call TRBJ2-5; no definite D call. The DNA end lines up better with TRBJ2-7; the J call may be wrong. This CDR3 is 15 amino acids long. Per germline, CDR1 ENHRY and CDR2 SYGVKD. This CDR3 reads CAISAKGNPSYEQYF. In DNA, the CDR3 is TGTGCCATCAGTGCCAAGGGTAACCCTTCCTACGAGCAGTACTTC.

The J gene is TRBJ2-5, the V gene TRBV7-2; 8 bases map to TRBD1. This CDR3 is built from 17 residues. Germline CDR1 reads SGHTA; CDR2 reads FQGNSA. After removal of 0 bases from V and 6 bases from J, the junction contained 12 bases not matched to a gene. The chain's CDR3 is CASSLAPGQASSKTQYF. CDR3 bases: TGTGCCAGCAGCTTAGCACCGGGACAGGCTTCCTCCAAGACCCAGTACTTC.

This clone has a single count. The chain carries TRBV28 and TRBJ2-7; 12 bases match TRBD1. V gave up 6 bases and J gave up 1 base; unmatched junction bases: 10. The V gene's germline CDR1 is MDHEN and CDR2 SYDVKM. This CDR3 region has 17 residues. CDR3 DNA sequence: TGTGCCAGCAGCCCATGGGGGGACAGGGGGCTTTCCTACGAGCAGTACTTC. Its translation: CASSPWGDRGLSYEQYF.

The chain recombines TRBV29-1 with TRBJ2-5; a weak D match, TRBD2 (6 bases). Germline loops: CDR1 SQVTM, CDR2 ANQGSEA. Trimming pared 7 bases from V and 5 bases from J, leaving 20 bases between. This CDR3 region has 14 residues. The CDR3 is CSERRAGGWETQYF. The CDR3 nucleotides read TGCAGCGAACGCCGCGCCGGGGGTTGGGAGACCCAGTACTTC.

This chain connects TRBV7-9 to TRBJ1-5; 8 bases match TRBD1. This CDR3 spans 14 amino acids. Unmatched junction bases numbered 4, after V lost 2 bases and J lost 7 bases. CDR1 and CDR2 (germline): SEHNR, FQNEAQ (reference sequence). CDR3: CASSLQTGDQPQHF. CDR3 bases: TGTGCCAGCAGCTTACAGACAGGGGACCAGCCCCAGCATTTT. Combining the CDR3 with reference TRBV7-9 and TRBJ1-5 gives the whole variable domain DTGVSQNPRHKITKRGQNVTFRCDPISEHNRLYWYRQTLGQGPEFLTYFQNEAQLEKSRLLSDRFSAERPKGSFSTLEIQRTEQGDSAMYLCASSLQTGDQPQHFGDGTRLSIL.

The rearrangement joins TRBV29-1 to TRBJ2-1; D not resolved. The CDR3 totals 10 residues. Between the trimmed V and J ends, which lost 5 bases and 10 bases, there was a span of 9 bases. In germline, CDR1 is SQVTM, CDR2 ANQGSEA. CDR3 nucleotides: TGCAGCGTTTCAGAAGGGGAGCAGTTCTTC. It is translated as CSVSEGEQFF.

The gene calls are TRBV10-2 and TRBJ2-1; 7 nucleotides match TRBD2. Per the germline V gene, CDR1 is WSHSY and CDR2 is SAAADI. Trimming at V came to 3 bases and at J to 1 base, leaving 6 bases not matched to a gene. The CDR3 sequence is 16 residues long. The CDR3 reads CASSEVGRESYNEQFF. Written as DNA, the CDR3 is TGCGCCAGCAGTGAAGTTGGGCGGGAGTCCTACAATGAGCAGTTCTTC.

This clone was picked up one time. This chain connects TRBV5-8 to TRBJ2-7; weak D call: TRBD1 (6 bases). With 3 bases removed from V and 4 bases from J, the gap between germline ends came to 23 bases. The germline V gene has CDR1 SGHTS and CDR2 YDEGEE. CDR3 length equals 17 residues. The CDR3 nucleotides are TGTGCCAGCAGCTCAACCGGGACACACGATTGGGCATACGAGCAGTACTTC. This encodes CASSSTGTHDWAYEQYF. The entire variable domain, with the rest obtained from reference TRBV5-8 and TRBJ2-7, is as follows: EAGVTQSPTHLIKTRGQQATLRCSPISGHTSVYWYQQALGLGLQFLLWYDEGEERNRGNFPPRFSGRQFPNYSSELNVNALELEDSALYLCASSSTGTHDWAYEQYFGPGTRLTVT.

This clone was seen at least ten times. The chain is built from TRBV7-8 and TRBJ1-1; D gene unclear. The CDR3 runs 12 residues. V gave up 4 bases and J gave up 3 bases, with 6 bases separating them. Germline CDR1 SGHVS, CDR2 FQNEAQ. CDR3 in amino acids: CASSWTDTEAFF. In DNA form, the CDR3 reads TGTGCCAGCAGCTGGACGGACACTGAAGCTTTCTTT.

CDR3 sequence (DNA): TGTGCCAGCAGAAGCGGGTCCTACAATGAGCAGTTCTTC. Its protein is CASRSGSYNEQFF. This chain joins TRBV2 and TRBJ2-1; D perhaps matches TRBD2 (6 bases). Trimming pared 6 bases from V and 1 base from J, leaving 7 bases between. From germline, CDR1 is SNHLY and CDR2 FYNNEI. This CDR3 comprises 13 residues.

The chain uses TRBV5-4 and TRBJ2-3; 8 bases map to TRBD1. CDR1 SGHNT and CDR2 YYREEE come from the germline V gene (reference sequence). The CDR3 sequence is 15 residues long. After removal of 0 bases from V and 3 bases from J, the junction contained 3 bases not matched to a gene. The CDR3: CASSLGQGSTDTQYF. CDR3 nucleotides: TGTGCCAGCAGCTTGGGACAGGGGTCTACAGATACGCAGTATTTT.

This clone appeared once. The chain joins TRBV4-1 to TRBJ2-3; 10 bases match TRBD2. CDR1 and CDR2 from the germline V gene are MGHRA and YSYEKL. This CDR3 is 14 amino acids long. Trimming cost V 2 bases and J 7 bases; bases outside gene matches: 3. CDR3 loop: CASSQLAGVHTQYF. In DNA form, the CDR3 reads TGCGCCAGCAGCCAACTAGCGGGAGTACATACGCAGTATTTT.

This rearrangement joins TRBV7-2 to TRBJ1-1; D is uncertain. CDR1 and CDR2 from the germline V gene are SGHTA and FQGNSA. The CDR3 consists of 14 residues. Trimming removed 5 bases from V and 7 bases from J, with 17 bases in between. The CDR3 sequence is CASSRASGAYEAFF. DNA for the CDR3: TGTGCCAGCAGCCGTGCGTCGGGAGCCTATGAAGCTTTCTTT.

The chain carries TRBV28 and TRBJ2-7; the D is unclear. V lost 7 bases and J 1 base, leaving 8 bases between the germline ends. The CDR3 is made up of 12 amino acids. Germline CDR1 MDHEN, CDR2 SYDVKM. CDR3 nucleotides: TGTGCCAGCAATACAGCTTCCTACGAGCAGTACTTC. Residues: CASNTASYEQYF.

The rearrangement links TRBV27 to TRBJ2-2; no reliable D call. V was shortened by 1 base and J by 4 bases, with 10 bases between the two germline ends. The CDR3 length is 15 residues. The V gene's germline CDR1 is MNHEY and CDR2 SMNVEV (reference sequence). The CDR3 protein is CASSLWAPGTGELFF. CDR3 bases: TGTGCCAGCAGTTTATGGGCCCCGGGCACCGGGGAGCTGTTTTTT.

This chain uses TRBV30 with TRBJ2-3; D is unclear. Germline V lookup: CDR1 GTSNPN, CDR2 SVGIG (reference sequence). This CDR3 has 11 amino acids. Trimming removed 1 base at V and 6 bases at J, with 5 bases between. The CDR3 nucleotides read TGTGCCTGGAGTGAAGCGGATACGCAGTATTTT. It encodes CAWSEADTQYF.

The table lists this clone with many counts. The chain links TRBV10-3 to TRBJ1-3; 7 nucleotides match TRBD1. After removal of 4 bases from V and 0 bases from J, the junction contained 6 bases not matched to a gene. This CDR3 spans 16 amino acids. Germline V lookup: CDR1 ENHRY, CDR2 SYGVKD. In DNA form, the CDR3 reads TGTGCCATCAGTGGAGGACAGGCGAACTCTGGAAACACCATATATTTT. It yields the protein CAISGGQANSGNTIYF.

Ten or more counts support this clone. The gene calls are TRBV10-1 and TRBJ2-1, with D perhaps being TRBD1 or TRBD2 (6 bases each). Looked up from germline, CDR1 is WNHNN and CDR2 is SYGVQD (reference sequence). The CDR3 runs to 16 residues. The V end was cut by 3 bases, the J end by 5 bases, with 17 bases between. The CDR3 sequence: CASSDHGGRGDNEQFF. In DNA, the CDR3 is TGCGCCAGCAGTGACCACGGGGGCAGGGGAGACAATGAGCAGTTCTTC.

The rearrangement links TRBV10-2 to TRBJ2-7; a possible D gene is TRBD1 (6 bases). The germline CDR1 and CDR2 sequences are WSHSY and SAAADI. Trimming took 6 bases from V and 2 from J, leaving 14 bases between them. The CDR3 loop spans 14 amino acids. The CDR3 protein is CASRIRTAAYEQYF. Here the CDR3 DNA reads TGCGCCAGCAGAATCCGGACAGCTGCCTACGAGCAGTACTTC.

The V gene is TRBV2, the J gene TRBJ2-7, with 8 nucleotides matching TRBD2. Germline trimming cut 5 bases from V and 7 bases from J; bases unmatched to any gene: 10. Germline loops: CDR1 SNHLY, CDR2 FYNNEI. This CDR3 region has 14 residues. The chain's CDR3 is CASSRAGALGEQYF. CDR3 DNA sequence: TGTGCCAGCAGTCGAGCGGGGGCCTTGGGGGAGCAGTACTTC.

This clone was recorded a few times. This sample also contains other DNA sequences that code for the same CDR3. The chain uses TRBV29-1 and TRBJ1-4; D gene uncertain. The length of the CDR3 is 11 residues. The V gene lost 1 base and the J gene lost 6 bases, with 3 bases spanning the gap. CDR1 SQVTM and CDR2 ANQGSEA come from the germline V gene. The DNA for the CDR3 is TGCAGCGTTGAAGGTGATGAAAAACTGTTTTTT. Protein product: CSVEGDEKLFF.

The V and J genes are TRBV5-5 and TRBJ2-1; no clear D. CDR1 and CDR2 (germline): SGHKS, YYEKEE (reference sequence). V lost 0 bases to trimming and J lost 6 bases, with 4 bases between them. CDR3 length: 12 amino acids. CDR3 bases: TGTGCCAGCAGCTTGGCCTCCAATGAGCAGTTCTTC. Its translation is CASSLASNEQFF.